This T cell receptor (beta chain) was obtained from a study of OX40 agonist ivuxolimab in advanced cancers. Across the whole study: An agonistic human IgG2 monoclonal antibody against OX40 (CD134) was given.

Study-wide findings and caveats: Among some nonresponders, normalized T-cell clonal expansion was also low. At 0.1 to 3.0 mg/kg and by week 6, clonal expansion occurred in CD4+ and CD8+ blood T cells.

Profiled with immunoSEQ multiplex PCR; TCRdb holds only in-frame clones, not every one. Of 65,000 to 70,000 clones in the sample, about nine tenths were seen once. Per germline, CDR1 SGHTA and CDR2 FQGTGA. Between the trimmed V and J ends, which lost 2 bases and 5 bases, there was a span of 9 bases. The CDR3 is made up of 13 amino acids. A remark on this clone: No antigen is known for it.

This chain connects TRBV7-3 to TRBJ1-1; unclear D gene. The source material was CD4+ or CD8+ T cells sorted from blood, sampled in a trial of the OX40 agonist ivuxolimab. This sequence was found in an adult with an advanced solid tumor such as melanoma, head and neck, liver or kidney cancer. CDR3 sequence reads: CASSLAAGTEAFF. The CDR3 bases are TGTGCCAGCAGCTTAGCGGCTGGGACTGAAGCTTTCTTT.